The text below deals with one TCR beta chain. These data are taken from a study of blood T cell repertoires in COVID-19. Study at large: The samples span acute and convalescent COVID-19 from the United States, Italy and Spain.

This CDR3 has 19 amino acids. Germline CDR1 and CDR2: KGHSH and LQKENI. Trimming left V 2 bases short and J 2 bases short, with 24 bases between. In the original analysis: Reference gene primer amplification in the assay estimated nucleated cell counts. Only in-frame clones appear in the TCRdb table, and some are missing; sequencing was by immunoSEQ multiplex PCR. D and trimming come from the DNA, and the V and J calls and clone size come from that table. Among 120,000 or so clones, about 83% were seen once, and the ten largest hold around 4.2%. The chain has TRBV18 and TRBJ1-2; D uncertain. The clonotype comes from a man aged 55-75 years with acute or convalescent COVID-19. The sequencing input was peripheral blood. Here the CDR3 reads CASSPVADFLSSINYGYTF. For the CDR3, the DNA is TGTGCCAGCTCACCAGTCGCGGATTTCCTCTCCTCTATCAACTATGGCTACACCTTC.